This TCR beta chain was recorded in a study of T-cell memory formation after mild COVID-19. General study findings and limits: Several responding clones turned up in pre-infection memory, indicating that cross-reactive memory may have taken part. CD4/CD8 balance held among clones contracting day 15 to 85, and later expanders leaned CD4+.

Regarding this clonotype: What it binds is not known.

cDNA libraries for TCR alpha and TCR beta, carrying sample barcodes and UMIs, came from 5'RACE with constant-segment primers. TCRdb reprocessed the 5' RACE reads via MiXCR and lists one record per CDR3 protein. The sample has 450,000 or so distinct CDR3 sequences, approximately 23% seen once. V was pared by 4 bases and J by 0 bases, with 7 bases between. The CDR3 length is 15 residues. The germline gives CDR1 LNHDA, CDR2 SQIVND (reference sequence). The rearrangement joins TRBV19 to TRBJ2-6, with unresolved D. This clonotype originated in an adult woman who had mild COVID-19 (a few samples of this study predate the infection). Cell type and time point are not known. The sequenced sample consisted of PBMCs or a T cell subset sorted from them (not recorded which). This CDR3 reads CASSKSGSGANVLTF. The DNA for the CDR3 is TGTGCCAGTAGTAAGTCCGGCTCTGGGGCCAACGTCCTGACTTTC.